Given below is one T cell receptor (beta chain) in context. The specificity of this receptor is unknown. No much larger clonotype is one base removed from it; base qualities were not supplied. The source of the sample is a study of OX40 agonist ivuxolimab in advanced cancers. Regarding the complete study: The costimulatory receptor OX40 (CD134) was targeted by ivuxolimab, a fully human IgG2 agonistic monoclonal antibody. Intravenous ivuxolimab was administered to patients every 2 weeks at six dose levels: 0.01, 0.1, 0.3, 1.5, 3 and 10 mg/kg. Of the 50 to 55 patients in dose escalation, 19 had hepatocellular carcinoma, about 15 had melanoma, 9 had renal cell carcinoma and 9 had head and neck cancer. The dose-escalation cohort was around 83% male with a mean age of approximately 60 years, ranging from about 23 to 85. Patients were allowed to have had prior anti-PD-1, anti-PD-L1 or anti-CTLA-4 therapy, and about 40% of the dose-escalation patients had been treated with checkpoint inhibitors. Three dose-escalation patients achieved partial responses, one with hepatocellular carcinoma and two with cutaneous melanoma. The purpose of peripheral TCRbeta sequencing was to test whether ivuxolimab changed TCR sequence diversity and led to clonal T-cell expansion. The paper covers the monotherapy dose-escalation part of the phase I ivuxolimab trial, which included N ≈ 54 patients. Study-wide conclusions, independent of this receptor: In the 0.1-3.0 mg/kg groups, partial responders were among the patients with the lowest normalized peripheral clonal expansion, particularly in CD8+ T cells. At doses of 0.1 to 3.0 mg/kg, clonal expansion of both CD4+ and CD8+ blood T cells was observed from baseline to week 6. The antigen specificity of the peripheral T cells that underwent clonal expansion was not determined. Low levels of normalized T-cell clonal expansion were also shown by some nonresponding patients. On average, CD8+ T cells showed more expanded clones than CD4+ T cells after ivuxolimab.

CDR1 is given as SEHNR and CDR2 as FQNEAQ, both from the germline V gene (reference sequence). Trimming removed 0 bases from V and 6 bases from J; the gene matches leave 4 bases unexplained. CDR3 length: 15 amino acids, cysteine to phenylalanine. The kept DNA is CDR3 alone, 45 bases in frame from the first base. Patients with a history of autoimmune disease or receiving systemic immunosuppression were excluded from the trial. Peripheral blood for TCR sequencing was collected from all dose cohorts at baseline, on cycle 4 day 1, and on cycle 7 day 1. The samples were drawn from a first-in-human, open-label, multicenter phase I dose-escalation trial of ivuxolimab. Adults with locally advanced or metastatic melanoma, renal cell carcinoma, hepatocellular carcinoma or head and neck squamous cell carcinoma were enrolled in the trial. Before TCR sequencing, CD4+ T cells and CD8+ T cells from peripheral blood were sorted into separate populations.

Genomic DNA was extracted from sorted cells for sequencing of the TCRbeta CDR3 region. The immunoSEQ Assay was used to sequence the TCRbeta CDR3 regions. Drawn from immuneACCESS, this table holds only the in-frame rearrangements with V and J called that TCRdb kept. Clones are partly lost; checked studies trace under half to an unresolved V gene and leave the rest unexplained. The sample profile shows roughly 53,000 clones; 80% to 85% of them were found once. The top ten hold about 4.5% of the sample. The sequencing here drew on CD4+ or CD8+ T cells sorted from blood, taken in a trial of the OX40 agonist ivuxolimab. The sequence was collected from an adult with an advanced solid tumor such as melanoma, head and neck, liver or kidney cancer. Recombination connected TRBV7-9 to TRBJ1-4, and 7 junction bases match TRBD1. The DNA sequence follows: TGTGCCAGCAGCTTAGCACAGGGGAACCATGAAAAACTGTTTTTT. Translated, it reads CASSLAQGNHEKLFF.